This TCR beta chain derives from a study of PD-1 blockade in classical Hodgkin lymphoma. Study observations and caveats: Complete responders had baseline diversity similar to newly diagnosed patients. CD4+ TCR diversity rose significantly by C4D1, and CD8+ TCR diversity did not. Repertoire difference causes, possibly disease activity or prior therapy, remain undefined.

For this clone: What it recognizes is unknown.

Time point here: cycle 4 day 1 (C4D1), after around six weeks of nivolumab. There was relapse after autologous stem cell transplantation in every patient, and there was variation in brentuximab vedotin exposure. Starting with thawed PBMCs, CD4+ T cells were purified by magnetic negative selection. Complete response, partial response or progressive disease was recorded as best response. Using immunoSEQ multiplex PCR, the repertoire was profiled, and TCRdb retains in-frame clones only, with some absent. The sample contains fewer than 35,000 clones, roughly 80% of which appear only once. There are 14 residues in the CDR3. The germline V gene has CDR1 SGHAT and CDR2 FQNNGV. Germline trimming cut 1 base from V and 5 bases from J; bases unmatched to any gene: 4.

The TCR originated in a human donor with classical Hodgkin lymphoma. This material consisted of CD4+ T cells from blood, taken before the fourth cycle of nivolumab. The chain is built from TRBV11-2 and TRBJ2-5; 7 nucleotides match TRBD1. DNA for the CDR3: TGTGCCAGCAGCTTAGGACAGGGTTGGGAGACCCAGTACTTC. Its translation is CASSLGQGWETQYF. Looking up the rest from reference TRBV11-2 and TRBJ2-5 gives the full variable domain: EAGVAQSPRYKIIEKRQSVAFWCNPISGHATLYWYQQILGQGPKLLIQFQNNGVVDDSQLPKDRFSAERLKGVDSTLKIQPAKLEDSAVYLCASSLGQGWETQYFGPGTRLLVL.